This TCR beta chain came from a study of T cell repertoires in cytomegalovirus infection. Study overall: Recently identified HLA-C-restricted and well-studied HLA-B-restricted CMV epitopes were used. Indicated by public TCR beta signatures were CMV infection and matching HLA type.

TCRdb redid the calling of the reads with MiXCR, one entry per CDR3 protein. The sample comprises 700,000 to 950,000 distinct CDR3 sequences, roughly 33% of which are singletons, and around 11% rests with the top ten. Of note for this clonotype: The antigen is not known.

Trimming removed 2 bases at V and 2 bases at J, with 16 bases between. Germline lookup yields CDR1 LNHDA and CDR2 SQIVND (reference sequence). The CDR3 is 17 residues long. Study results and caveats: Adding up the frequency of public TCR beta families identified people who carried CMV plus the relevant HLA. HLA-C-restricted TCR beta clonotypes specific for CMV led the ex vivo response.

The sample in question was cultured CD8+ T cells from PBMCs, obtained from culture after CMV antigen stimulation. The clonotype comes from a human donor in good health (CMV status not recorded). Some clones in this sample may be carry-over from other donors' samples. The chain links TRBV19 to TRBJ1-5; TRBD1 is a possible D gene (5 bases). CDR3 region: CASSISGTPGGNQPQHF. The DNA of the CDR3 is TGTGCCAGTAGTATATCCGGGACGCCCGGAGGCAATCAGCCCCAGCATTTT.